This T cell receptor beta chain was sequenced for a study of multiple sclerosis patients with progressive multifocal leukoencephalopathy (dated by TCRdb to 2018 to 2020). A note on the overall study: Four or five natalizumab-treated MS patients who did not develop PML were used as controls and were sampled longitudinally. The study examined peripheral T and B cells of MS patients who developed PML (4 under natalizumab, 1 after alemtuzumab) and treated patients who did not. Longitudinal follow-up was performed in two natalizumab-treated patients who later developed PML, from before therapy through 6 and 12 months to PML onset. The goal of the study was to detect any JC virus-specific or public T-cell expansions that arose at the time of PML onset.

General study outcomes and caveats: Lower normalized Shannon entropy suggested less diverse TRB repertoires in most PML patients, whereas the natalizumab-treated controls showed values near 1. Because the cohort was small and descriptive, it remained unclear whether the findings reflect JC virus infection or general immunocompromise. No common TRBV or TRBJ gene usage or preferential TRBV-TRBJ pairings were detected when PML developed. Although TRB clones above 0.5% frequency turned up only in PML patients, the clones expanded at PML onset were already present before and during natalizumab therapy. The analysis covered only peripheral blood, although cerebrospinal fluid or brain lymphocytes might be more informative for natalizumab-associated PML.

Sample time point, as interpreted from the label and publication: before natalizumab initiation. Every listed patient had received interferon beta before, and every PML patient was female. Before the first natalizumab infusion, T0 blood samples were collected. Isolation of peripheral blood mononuclear cells was performed by Ficoll-Hypaque density gradient centrifugation. Spanning cysteine to phenylalanine, the CDR3 consists of 15 amino acids. Left in the record is the CDR3 DNA by itself, 45 bases read in frame from the first base. The junction shows trimming of 5 bases on V and 8 bases on J, plus 20 bases between the germline ends. CDR1 MNHEY and CDR2 SVGAGI were looked up in the germline V gene. TRB CDR3 regions were amplified from genomic DNA with the immunoSEQ two-step multiplex PCR at survey-level depth. Synthetic inline TR CDR3 controls covering all V-J pairings were spiked into each PCR to estimate template counts and remove amplification bias. Reads were processed so that amplification and sequencing bias were reduced, and quantification was performed against synthetic TR CDR3 analogs. Under the source paper's analysis protocol: Raw data were processed in ImmunoSEQ Analyzer, with out-of-frame sequences and CDR3s containing stop codons removed, and genes were named according to IMGT nomenclature. Normalized Shannon entropy, defined as 1 minus Pielou's evenness, served as the summary measure of repertoire diversity. TRB sequences were considered identical only when V gene, J gene and CDR3 were shared. Public PML clonotypes were CDR3s found in two or more PML-onset samples but not found earlier, in controls, or in public databases. Skylign with the observed count method was used to analyze CDR3 amino acid composition at each position. The table was pulled from immuneACCESS by TCRdb, which kept in-frame rearrangements only. Such tables lose some clones; where checked, under half of the loss comes from unresolved V genes, and the rest has no known cause. For V, J and clone size, that table is used; D and trimming come from the DNA. This sample gives under 40,000 clones in total; 85% to 95% of them show up just once. The top ten hold about 1.9% of the sample.

To note about this clone: Its antigen has not been determined. There are no base qualities to consult, and no much larger clone falls within one base.

The sample was PBMCs. This sequence was found in a man aged 25 to 40 with multiple sclerosis. The chain is made from TRBV6-5 and TRBJ2-3; TRBD2 could be the D gene, as 8 bases match. The nucleotide sequence reads TGTGCCAGCAGTGCCTTAGCGGGGACAGCGGCTACGCAGTATTTT. Translated, it reads CASSALAGTAATQYF.